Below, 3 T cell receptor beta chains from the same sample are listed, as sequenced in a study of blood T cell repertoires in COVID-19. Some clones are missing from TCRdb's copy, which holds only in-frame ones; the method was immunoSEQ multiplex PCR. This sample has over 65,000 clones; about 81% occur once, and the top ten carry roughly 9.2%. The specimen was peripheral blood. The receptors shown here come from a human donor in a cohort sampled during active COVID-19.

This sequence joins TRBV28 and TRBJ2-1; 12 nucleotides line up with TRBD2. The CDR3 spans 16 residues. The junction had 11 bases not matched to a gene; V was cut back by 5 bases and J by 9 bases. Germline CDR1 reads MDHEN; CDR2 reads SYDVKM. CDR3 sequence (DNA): TGTGCCAGCAGTCCATCGGGGGGACTAGCGGGTTTTGAGCAGTTCTTC. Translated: CASSPSGGLAGFEQFF.

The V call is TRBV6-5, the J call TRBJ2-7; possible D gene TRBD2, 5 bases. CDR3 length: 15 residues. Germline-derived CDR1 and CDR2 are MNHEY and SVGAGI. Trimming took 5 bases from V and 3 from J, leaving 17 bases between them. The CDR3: CASSPSGYSRYEQYF. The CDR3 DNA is TGTGCCAGCAGTCCCTCGGGGTACAGCCGCTACGAGCAGTACTTC.

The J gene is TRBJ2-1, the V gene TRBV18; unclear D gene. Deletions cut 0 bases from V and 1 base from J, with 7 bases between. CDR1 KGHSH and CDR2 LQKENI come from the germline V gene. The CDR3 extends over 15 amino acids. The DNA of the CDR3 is TGTGCCAGCTCACCACCTACGGGTTCCTACAATGAGCAGTTCTTC. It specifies CASSPPTGSYNEQFF.